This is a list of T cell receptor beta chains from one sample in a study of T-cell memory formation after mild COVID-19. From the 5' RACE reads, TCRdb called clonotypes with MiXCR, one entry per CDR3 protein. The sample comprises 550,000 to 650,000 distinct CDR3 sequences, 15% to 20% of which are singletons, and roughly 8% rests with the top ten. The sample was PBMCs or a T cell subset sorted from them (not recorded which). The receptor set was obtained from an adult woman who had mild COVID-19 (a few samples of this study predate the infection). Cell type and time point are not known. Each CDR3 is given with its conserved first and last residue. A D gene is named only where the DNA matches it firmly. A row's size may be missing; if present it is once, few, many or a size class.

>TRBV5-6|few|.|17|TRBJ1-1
CASSGLVGTGERNEAFF
TGTGCCAGCAGCGGATTAGTCGGGACGGGTGAGCGTAATGAAGCTTTCTTT
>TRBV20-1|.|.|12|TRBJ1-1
CSAPGPGAEAFF
TGCAGTGCTCCTGGGCCCGGAGCTGAAGCTTTCTTT
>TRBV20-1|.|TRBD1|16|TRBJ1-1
CSAREPLGGGWTEAFF
TGCAGTGCTAGAGAACCTTTGGGAGGGGGCTGGACTGAAGCTTTCTTT
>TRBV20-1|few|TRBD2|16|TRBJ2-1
CSARRWEAGGPHEQFF
TGCAGTGCTAGAAGATGGGAGGCGGGAGGGCCTCATGAGCAGTTCTTC
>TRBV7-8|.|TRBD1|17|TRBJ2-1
CASSLPTTGDTYNEQFF
TGTGCCAGCAGCCTGCCAACGACAGGGGATACCTACAATGAGCAGTTCTTC
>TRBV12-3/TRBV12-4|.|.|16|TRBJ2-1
CASSLLFGGGLNEQFF
TGTGCCAGCAGTCTCCTCTTTGGGGGGGGCTTGAATGAGCAGTTCTTC
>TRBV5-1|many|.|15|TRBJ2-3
CASSLATESTDTQYF
TGCGCCAGCAGCTTGGCCACGGAGAGCACAGATACGCAGTATTTT
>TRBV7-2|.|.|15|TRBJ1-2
CASSLGMVGSYGYNF
TGTGCCAGCAGCTTAGGGATGGTGGGATCCTATGGCTACAACTTC
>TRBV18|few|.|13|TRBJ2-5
CASSPAGEETQYF
TGTGCCAGCTCACCAGCAGGGGAAGAGACCCAGTACTTC
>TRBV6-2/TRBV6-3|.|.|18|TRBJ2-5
CASSYDGIRWRDAETQYF
TGTGCCAGCAGTTACGATGGCATTAGATGGCGGGACGCGGAGACCCAGTACTTC
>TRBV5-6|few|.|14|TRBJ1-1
CASSKDSQNTEAFF
TGTGCCAGCAGCAAGGACTCCCAGAACACTGAAGCTTTCTTT
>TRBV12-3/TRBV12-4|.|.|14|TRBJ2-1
CASSPPSSYNEQFF
TGTGCCAGCAGCCCTCCGAGCTCCTACAATGAGCAGTTCTTC
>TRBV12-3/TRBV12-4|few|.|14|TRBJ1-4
CASSGGLSGEKLFF
TGTGCCAGCAGTGGGGGGCTATCGGGTGAAAAACTGTTTTTT
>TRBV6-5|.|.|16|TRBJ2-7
CASSYPAHVASYEQYF
TGTGCCAGCAGTTACCCGGCTCACGTAGCCTCCTACGAGCAGTACTTC
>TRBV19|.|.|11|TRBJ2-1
CASKTGNEQFF
TGTGCCAGTAAGACAGGCAATGAGCAGTTCTTC
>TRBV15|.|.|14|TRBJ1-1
CATGKGFGSAEAFF
TGTGCCACCGGAAAGGGGTTCGGAAGCGCTGAAGCTTTCTTT
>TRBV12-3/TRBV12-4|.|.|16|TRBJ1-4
CASSLGGPSTNEKLFF
TGTGCCAGCAGTTTGGGGGGACCCTCAACTAATGAAAAACTGTTTTTT
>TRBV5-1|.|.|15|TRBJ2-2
CASSLVTANTGELFF
TGCGCCAGCAGCTTGGTGACGGCAAACACCGGGGAGCTGTTTTTT
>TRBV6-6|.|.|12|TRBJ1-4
CASGRNNEKLFF
TGTGCCAGCGGACGGAATAATGAAAAACTGTTTTTT
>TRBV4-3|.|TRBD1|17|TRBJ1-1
CASSRRQGADLNTEAFF
TGCGCCAGCAGCCGAAGACAGGGGGCCGACCTGAACACTGAAGCTTTCTTT
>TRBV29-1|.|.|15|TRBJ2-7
CSVETTGSGTYEQYF
TGCAGCGTTGAGACAACAGGGTCTGGCACCTACGAGCAGTACTTC
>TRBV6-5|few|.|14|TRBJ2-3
CASSYRAAEDTQYF
TGTGCCAGCAGTTACCGAGCAGCGGAAGATACGCAGTATTTT
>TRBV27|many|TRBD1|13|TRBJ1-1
CASSLTGRTEAFF
TGTGCCAGCAGTTTGACAGGGAGGACTGAAGCTTTCTTT
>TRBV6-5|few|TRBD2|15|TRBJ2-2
CASSRTSGATGELFF
TGTGCCAGCAGCCGAACTAGCGGGGCGACCGGGGAGCTGTTTTTT
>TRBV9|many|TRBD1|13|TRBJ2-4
CASSVETGSPQYF
TGTGCCAGCAGCGTAGAGACAGGGTCCCCTCAGTACTTC
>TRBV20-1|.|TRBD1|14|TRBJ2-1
CSAGDRGTYNEQFF
TGCAGTGCCGGGGACAGGGGGACCTACAATGAGCAGTTCTTC
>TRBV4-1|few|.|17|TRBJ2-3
CASSQEIPAASADTQYF
TGCGCCAGCAGCCAAGAGATCCCGGCTGCTAGCGCAGATACGCAGTATTTT
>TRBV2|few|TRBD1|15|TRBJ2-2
CASRVDRVNTGELFF
TGTGCCAGCAGAGTAGACAGGGTGAACACCGGGGAGCTGTTTTTT
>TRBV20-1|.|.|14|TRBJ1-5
CSALREGGGQPQHF
TGCAGTGCCCTCCGTGAAGGGGGAGGACAGCCCCAGCATTTT
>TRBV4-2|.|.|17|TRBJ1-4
CASSQLGRVETNEKLFF
TGTGCCAGCAGCCAATTGGGCAGGGTGGAAACTAATGAAAAACTGTTTTTT
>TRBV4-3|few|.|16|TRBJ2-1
CASSRGPLGAYNEQFF
TGCGCCAGCAGCCGTGGACCCTTAGGGGCCTACAATGAGCAGTTCTTC